A selection of T cell receptor beta chains follows, all from one sample in a study of T cell changes during pregnancy in multiple sclerosis. Generated by immunoSEQ multiplex PCR, the TCRdb table keeps only in-frame clones and is missing some. The sample carries about 61,000 clones, 85% to 90% recorded once. The sample consisted of peripheral blood, taken in the first trimester of pregnancy. These receptors were taken from a female donor in good health, enrolled as a control in a pregnancy study. Each CDR3 is given with its conserved first and last residue. The D gene is left open where the match is weak. Not every row has a clone size; where given, it reads once, few, many or a size class.

v_gene: TRBV19; j_gene: TRBJ1-4; abundance: NA; d_gene: NA; CDR3aa: CASSIGQGSEKLFF; CDR3nt: TGTGCCAGTAGTATTGGCCAGGGAAGTGAAAAACTGTTTTTT
v_gene: TRBV4-1; j_gene: TRBJ1-1; abundance: NA; d_gene: TRBD1; CDR3aa: CASSPQGAGTEAFF; CDR3nt: TGCGCCAGCAGCCCGCAGGGGGCAGGGACTGAAGCTTTCTTT
v_gene: TRBV4-2; j_gene: TRBJ2-7; abundance: few; d_gene: TRBD2; CDR3aa: CASSPNLAGGRVYEQYF; CDR3nt: TGTGCCAGCAGTCCAAACCTAGCGGGGGGCCGAGTCTACGAGCAGTACTTC
v_gene: TRBV5-4; j_gene: TRBJ2-3; abundance: NA; d_gene: NA; CDR3aa: CASSVQGSSTDTQYF; CDR3nt: TGTGCCAGCAGCGTACAGGGATCTAGCACAGATACGCAGTATTTT
v_gene: TRBV7-9; j_gene: TRBJ2-7; abundance: NA; d_gene: TRBD1; CDR3aa: CASSLAGQGSSEQYF; CDR3nt: TGTGCCAGCAGCTTAGCGGGACAGGGATCCTCCGAGCAGTACTTC
v_gene: TRBV18; j_gene: TRBJ2-7; abundance: NA; d_gene: NA; CDR3aa: CASSPKGYSISEQYF; CDR3nt: TGTGCCAGCTCACCAAAGGGGTATAGTATTAGCGAGCAGTACTTC
v_gene: TRBV30; j_gene: TRBJ1-3; abundance: NA; d_gene: TRBD1; CDR3aa: CAWSPPGQGFSIPHSGNTIYF; CDR3nt: TGTGCCTGGAGTCCCCCGGGACAGGGCTTTTCAATCCCGCACTCTGGAAACACCATATATTTT
v_gene: TRBV4-1; j_gene: TRBJ2-5; abundance: NA; d_gene: TRBD2; CDR3aa: CASSVGGGQETQYF; CDR3nt: TGCGCCAGCAGCGTTGGCGGGGGGCAAGAGACCCAGTACTTC
v_gene: TRBV4-1; j_gene: TRBJ1-2; abundance: NA; d_gene: NA; CDR3aa: CASSQGAPYGYTF; CDR3nt: TGCGCCAGCAGCCAAGGGGCTCCCTATGGCTACACCTTC
v_gene: TRBV15; j_gene: TRBJ1-3; abundance: NA; d_gene: NA; CDR3aa: CATSWGHPSGNTIYF; CDR3nt: TGTGCCACCAGCTGGGGACACCCTTCTGGAAACACCATATATTTT
v_gene: TRBV2; j_gene: TRBJ1-4; abundance: NA; d_gene: TRBD1; CDR3aa: CASRATGANEKLFF; CDR3nt: TGTGCCAGCAGAGCGACAGGGGCTAATGAAAAACTGTTTTTT